The clone carrying this TCR beta chain was detected ten times or more. The antigen remains unidentified. From RNA transcripts, TCR beta CDR3 regions were amplified. A first-round RT-PCR of the TCR CDR3 used the HTBI primer set. Each CDR3 protein gets one entry after TCRdb re-called the multiplex PCR reads with MiXCR. The sample records about 350,000 distinct CDR3 sequences, approximately 14% being singletons. There are 12 residues in the CDR3. V was shortened by 4 bases and J by 7 bases, with 10 bases between the two germline ends. Germline lookup yields CDR1 SNHLY and CDR2 FYNNEI. These data are taken from a study of T cells in Graves' hyperthyroidism and ophthalmopathy. General study points: Among clonotypes expanded in thyroid above 0.001, most were also found in blood.

Hyperthyroidism patients were newly diagnosed, had disease duration under 2 months, and were aged 18 to 65 years. The sample consisted of blood. The chain joins TRBV2 to TRBJ1-2; no clear D. The TCR sequence derives from a woman aged 25 to 39 with Graves' hyperthyroidism. CDR3 nucleotides: TGTGCCAGCAGTGTCCAGGCGGGTGGCTACACCTTC. The encoded protein is CASSVQAGGYTF.